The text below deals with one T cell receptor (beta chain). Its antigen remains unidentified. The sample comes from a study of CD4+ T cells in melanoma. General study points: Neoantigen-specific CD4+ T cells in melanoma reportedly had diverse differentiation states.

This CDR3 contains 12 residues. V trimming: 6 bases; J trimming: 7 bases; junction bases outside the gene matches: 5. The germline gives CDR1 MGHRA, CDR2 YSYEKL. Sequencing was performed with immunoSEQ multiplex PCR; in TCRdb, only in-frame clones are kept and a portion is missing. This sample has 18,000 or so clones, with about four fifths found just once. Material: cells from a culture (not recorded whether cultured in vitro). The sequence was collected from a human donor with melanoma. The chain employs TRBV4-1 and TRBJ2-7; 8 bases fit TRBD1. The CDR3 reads CASSHRGLEQYF. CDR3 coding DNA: TGCGCCAGCAGTCACAGGGGGTTGGAGCAGTACTTC.